This is a list of T cell receptor beta chains from one sample in a study of blood T cell repertoires in COVID-19. Assay used: immunoSEQ multiplex PCR; TCRdb lists only in-frame clones, some missing. The repertoire includes roughly 270,000 clones, roughly 85% of them detected once, and around 5.5% sits in the top ten. The sequencing input was peripheral blood. These receptors came from a man aged 45-65 years with active or convalescent COVID-19. CDR3s include the opening cysteine and the closing phenylalanine or tryptophan. The D gene is left open where the match is weak. Size is stated for part of the rows, as once, few or many counts, or as a class when the clone is expanded.

v_call: TRBV5-1; clone_size: few; d_call: .; j_call: TRBJ1-2; cdr3_nt: TGCGCCAGCAGCTTCGGAGGCACTAACTATGGCTACACCTTC; cdr3_aa: CASSFGGTNYGYTF
v_call: TRBV3-1/TRBV3-2; clone_size: .; d_call: TRBD1; j_call: TRBJ1-1; cdr3_nt: TGTGCCAGCAGCTCGGGGACAGGGGACACTGAAGCTTTCTTT; cdr3_aa: CASSSGTGDTEAFF
v_call: TRBV18; clone_size: .; d_call: .; j_call: TRBJ1-3; cdr3_nt: TGTGCCAGCTCACCAACACCACGGGCGACAAGGGGAAATGGAAACACCATATATTTT; cdr3_aa: CASSPTPRATRGNGNTIYF
v_call: TRBV5-4; clone_size: .; d_call: .; j_call: TRBJ1-1; cdr3_nt: TGTGCCAGCAGCCCGGAGAGGTCTTGGATCACTGAAGCTTTCTTT; cdr3_aa: CASSPERSWITEAFF
v_call: TRBV28; clone_size: .; d_call: .; j_call: TRBJ1-4; cdr3_nt: TGTGCCAGCAGTTTTGGGCAGTTGAATGAGAAACTGTTTTTT; cdr3_aa: CASSFGQLNEKLFF
v_call: TRBV3-1/TRBV3-2; clone_size: .; d_call: TRBD2; j_call: TRBJ2-3; cdr3_nt: TGTGCCAGCAGCCAACTAGCGGGAGGGCCGTTAGATACGCAGTATTTT; cdr3_aa: CASSQLAGGPLDTQYF
v_call: TRBV19; clone_size: .; d_call: .; j_call: TRBJ1-6; cdr3_nt: TGTGCCAGTAGTATCCTACAGGGCAACAATTCACCCCTCCACTTT; cdr3_aa: CASSILQGNNSPLHF
v_call: TRBV6-2/TRBV6-3; clone_size: .; d_call: TRBD1; j_call: TRBJ2-7; cdr3_nt: TGTGCCAGCAGTAACCCACGGACAGGTAGTTTCGAGCAGTACTTC; cdr3_aa: CASSNPRTGSFEQYF
v_call: TRBV11-3; clone_size: .; d_call: TRBD1; j_call: TRBJ2-3; cdr3_nt: TGTGCCAGCAGCGGGACAGGGAGCACAGATACGCAGTATTTT; cdr3_aa: CASSGTGSTDTQYF
v_call: TRBV30; clone_size: .; d_call: .; j_call: TRBJ1-4; cdr3_nt: TGTGCCTGGAGTGGCGCAACTAATGAAAAACTGTTTTTT; cdr3_aa: CAWSGATNEKLFF
v_call: TRBV5-1; clone_size: .; d_call: .; j_call: TRBJ1-1; cdr3_nt: TGCGCCAGCAGCCTTGAGCGGAACACTGAAGCTTTCTTT; cdr3_aa: CASSLERNTEAFF
v_call: TRBV9; clone_size: .; d_call: TRBD1; j_call: TRBJ1-1; cdr3_nt: TGTGCCAGCAGCCCCCGGGACAGCGGAGCGACTGAAGCTTTCTTT; cdr3_aa: CASSPRDSGATEAFF
v_call: TRBV7-6; clone_size: .; d_call: TRBD1; j_call: TRBJ1-2; cdr3_nt: TGTGCCAGCAGCCTCGGAGGGACAGGGAACTATGGCTACACCTTC; cdr3_aa: CASSLGGTGNYGYTF
v_call: TRBV7-9; clone_size: .; d_call: .; j_call: TRBJ1-2; cdr3_nt: TGTGCCAGCAGCTTCCGACTCACCGAGGGGGTCTATGGCTACACCTTC; cdr3_aa: CASSFRLTEGVYGYTF
v_call: TRBV19; clone_size: .; d_call: .; j_call: TRBJ1-4; cdr3_nt: TGTGCCAGTAGTCCAACAGGAGCAACTAATGAAAAACTGTTTTTT; cdr3_aa: CASSPTGATNEKLFF
v_call: TRBV6-5; clone_size: few; d_call: TRBD1; j_call: TRBJ2-2; cdr3_nt: TGTGCCAGCAGTTCTCCCGGGACAGGGAACACCGGGGAGCTGTTTTTT; cdr3_aa: CASSSPGTGNTGELFF
v_call: TRBV4-2; clone_size: .; d_call: .; j_call: TRBJ2-2; cdr3_nt: TGTGCCAGCAGCCAAGAGGGCACGAGCGGCACCGGGGAGCTGTTTTTT; cdr3_aa: CASSQEGTSGTGELFF
v_call: TRBV19; clone_size: .; d_call: TRBD1; j_call: TRBJ1-5; cdr3_nt: TGTGCCAGTAGAAATCCGGGACAGGGGGCCTATGGCAATCAGCCCCAGCATTTT; cdr3_aa: CASRNPGQGAYGNQPQHF
v_call: TRBV7-9; clone_size: .; d_call: .; j_call: TRBJ2-3; cdr3_nt: TGTGCCAGCAGCCTCACTTCGGGGAGCGTCCCTAGCACAGATACGCAGTATTTT; cdr3_aa: CASSLTSGSVPSTDTQYF
v_call: TRBV4-3; clone_size: .; d_call: TRBD2; j_call: TRBJ2-3; cdr3_nt: TGCGCCAGCAGCCAAGATAGGAGTCTAGCGGCTAGCACAGATACGCAGTATTTT; cdr3_aa: CASSQDRSLAASTDTQYF
v_call: TRBV18; clone_size: .; d_call: TRBD1; j_call: TRBJ1-3; cdr3_nt: TGTGCCAGCTCCATTGAGGGGGCGGTCTTTGCTGGAAACACCATATATTTT; cdr3_aa: CASSIEGAVFAGNTIYF
v_call: TRBV4-1; clone_size: .; d_call: .; j_call: TRBJ2-5; cdr3_nt: TGCGCCAGCAGCCAAGTAGGCCGCTCCCGGGCCCAGTACTTC; cdr3_aa: CASSQVGRSRAQYF
v_call: TRBV11-2; clone_size: .; d_call: .; j_call: TRBJ1-2; cdr3_nt: TGTGCCAGCAGCCCCCCGGAGAGGGATAGGAAGGGCTACACCTTC; cdr3_aa: CASSPPERDRKGYTF
v_call: TRBV15; clone_size: .; d_call: TRBD1; j_call: TRBJ1-4; cdr3_nt: TGTGCCACCAGCAGAGTAGGGGACAGGGACGAAAAACTGTTTTTT; cdr3_aa: CATSRVGDRDEKLFF